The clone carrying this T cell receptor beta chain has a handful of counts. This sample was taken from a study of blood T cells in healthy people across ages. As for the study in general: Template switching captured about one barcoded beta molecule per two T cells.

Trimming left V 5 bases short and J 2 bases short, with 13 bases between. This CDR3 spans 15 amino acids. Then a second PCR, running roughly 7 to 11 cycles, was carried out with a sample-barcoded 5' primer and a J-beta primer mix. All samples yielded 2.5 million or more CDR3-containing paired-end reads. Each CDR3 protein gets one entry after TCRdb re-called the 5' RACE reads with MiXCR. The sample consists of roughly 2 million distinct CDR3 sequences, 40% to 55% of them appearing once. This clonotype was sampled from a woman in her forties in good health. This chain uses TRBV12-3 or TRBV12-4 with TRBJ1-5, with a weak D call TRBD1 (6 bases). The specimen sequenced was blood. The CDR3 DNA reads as TGTGCCAGCAGTAATCCAGGGGAGGGCAATCAGCCCCAGCATTTT. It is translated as CASSNPGEGNQPQHF.